The rows below give T cell receptor beta chains drawn from one sample of a study of T cells in Graves' hyperthyroidism and ophthalmopathy. TCRdb independently ran MiXCR on the multiplex PCR reads; one entry per CDR3 protein. Of about 720,000 distinct CDR3 sequences detected, about a sixth appear once; the ten largest clones hold under 9.5%. The sequencing sample was made of blood. The receptors stem from a man younger than 35 with Graves' hyperthyroidism. CDR3s include the opening cysteine and the closing phenylalanine or tryptophan. The order of the fields is clone size, D gene, V gene, J gene, CDR3 DNA, CDR3 protein. The D gene is left open where the match is weak. Expanded clones get a size class; other rows say once, few or many, or leave the size out.

many	NA	TRBV7-9	TRBJ2-7	TGTGCCAGCAGCTTGGACGGAACCTACGAGCAGTACTTC	CASSLDGTYEQYF
NA	NA	TRBV20-1	TRBJ1-6	TGCAGTGCTAGTCCCGGGGGGGCCTACTATAATTCACCCCTCCACTTT	CSASPGGAYYNSPLHF
NA	NA	TRBV12-3/TRBV12-4	TRBJ1-2	TGTGCCAGCAGTTCCTCGCCATTGCGTTCTTATGGCTACACCTTC	CASSSSPLRSYGYTF
NA	NA	TRBV19	TRBJ2-3	TGTGCCAGTAGTATAGATATAGGGAGCACAGATACGCAGTATTTT	CASSIDIGSTDTQYF
many	TRBD2	TRBV18	TRBJ2-7	TGTGCCAGCTCACCTTCGACTAGCGGGAATGTCAACGAGCAGTACTTC	CASSPSTSGNVNEQYF
NA	NA	TRBV24-1	TRBJ2-1	TGTGCCACCAGAGGTTTCAATGAGCAGTTCTTC	CATRGFNEQFF
NA	NA	TRBV19	TRBJ1-1	TGTGCCAGTACGAGGGGTGTGAGAAACACTGAAGCTTTCTTT	CASTRGVRNTEAFF
many	NA	TRBV3-1	TRBJ2-3	TGTGCCAGCAGCCAAGAAAGCAGATCCGATACGCAGTATTTT	CASSQESRSDTQYF
few	TRBD2	TRBV5-1	TRBJ2-1	TGCGCCAGCAGCCCCCTGACTAGCCAAGAGGACTACAATGAGCAGTTCTTC	CASSPLTSQEDYNEQFF
NA	NA	TRBV5-6	TRBJ2-3	TGTGCCAGCACCCTTTCCCGGAGGGAGGATACGCAGTATTTT	CASTLSRREDTQYF
NA	NA	TRBV27	TRBJ2-6	TGTGCCAGCAGTGCCTACAGGGCTGGGGCCAACGTCCTGACTTTC	CASSAYRAGANVLTF
many	NA	TRBV20-1	TRBJ1-5	TGCAGTGCTAGGCCTTTGGACTTAAATCAGCCCCAGCATTTT	CSARPLDLNQPQHF
once	TRBD2	TRBV27	TRBJ2-1	TGTGCCAGCAGTTCACCCGGGACTAGCGGGAGGACTTCCTACAATGAGCAGTTCTTC	CASSSPGTSGRTSYNEQFF
many	NA	TRBV12-3/TRBV12-4	TRBJ2-2	TGTGCCAGCACCCACTTACCGGGACTCCACCTTCCCCTATTCACCGGGGAGCTGTTTTTT	CASTHLPGLHLPLFTGELFF
NA	TRBD1	TRBV6-1	TRBJ2-7	TGTGCCAGCTGCGACAGGGCAGGGGGCCTCTACGAGCAGTACTTC	CASCDRAGGLYEQYF
NA	TRBD2	TRBV29-1	TRBJ2-5	TGCAGCGTTGTTCCGGGAGGGATTCAAGAGACCCAGTACTTC	CSVVPGGIQETQYF
NA	NA	TRBV27	TRBJ1-1	TGTGCCAGCAGTTTATGGAGCGGGGGGCGAGGCTCTGAAGCTTTCTTT	CASSLWSGGRGSEAFF
NA	NA	TRBV5-1	TRBJ1-6	TGCGCCAGCCGCCGGGGGGAGCAGGGACCCCTCCACTTT	CASRRGEQGPLHF
few	NA	TRBV3-1	TRBJ1-6	TGTGCCAGCAGTCAAACCTGGGGGAATTCACCCCTCCACTTT	CASSQTWGNSPLHF
NA	NA	TRBV4-1	TRBJ2-3	TGCGCCAGCAGCCAACAGGGACGTACGCAGTATTTT	CASSQQGRTQYF
few	NA	TRBV7-2	TRBJ1-1	TGTGCCAGCAGCCTTCCACAAAACACTGAAGCTTTCTTT	CASSLPQNTEAFF
NA	NA	TRBV4-1	TRBJ1-1	TGCGCCAGCGGCCAAGGGAGAGAAGCTTTCTTT	CASGQGREAFF
few	NA	TRBV5-8	TRBJ2-2	TGTGCCAGCAGCTCCACCGACAGTGGGATGGGGGAGCTGTTTTTT	CASSSTDSGMGELFF
NA	TRBD2	TRBV4-2	TRBJ2-7	TGTGCCAGCAGCCAGGGGGACAGACTAGCGGGAGGGGTCGAGCAGTACTTC	CASSQGDRLAGGVEQYF
many	NA	TRBV6-6	TRBJ1-3	TGTGCCAGCAGTTACGAGAAGCCGAGCTCTGGAAACACCATATATTTT	CASSYEKPSSGNTIYF
few	NA	TRBV7-3	TRBJ2-6	TGTGCCAGCAGCTTAAGGTCCCGGACGGTCTCTGGGGCCAACGTCCTGACTTTC	CASSLRSRTVSGANVLTF
NA	NA	TRBV15	TRBJ1-1	TGTGCCACCAGCCGGGACCAAAAAGACACTGAAGCTTTCTTT	CATSRDQKDTEAFF
few	NA	TRBV6-5	TRBJ1-2	TGTGCCAGCAGTTTTGGGCTGGGAAGCGGCTACACCTTC	CASSFGLGSGYTF
NA	NA	TRBV29-1	TRBJ2-5	TGCAGCGCTGAAGATCGGAGGAAGGGAGCCCAGTACTTC	CSAEDRRKGAQYF
many	TRBD2	TRBV12-3/TRBV12-4	TRBJ2-1	TGTGCCAGCAGTTACAGCGGGAGGGCCAGTGAGCAGTTCTTC	CASSYSGRASEQFF
NA	TRBD1	TRBV12-3/TRBV12-4	TRBJ2-5	TGTGCCAGCACCCGGGACAGCTCAGAGACCCAGTACTTC	CASTRDSSETQYF
NA	NA	TRBV12-3/TRBV12-4	TRBJ1-1	TGTGCCAGCAGTCCCTCCTGGGGGTCGGCTGAAGCTTTCTTT	CASSPSWGSAEAFF
few	TRBD1	TRBV20-1	TRBJ2-7	TGCAGTGCCCGGAGCGCTACAGGGGTCGGGGCCTACGAGCAGTACTTC	CSARSATGVGAYEQYF
many	NA	TRBV5-6	TRBJ2-3	TGTGCCAGCAGCTTGGGGGTGAGTGAGGCAGATACGCAGTATTTT	CASSLGVSEADTQYF
many	NA	TRBV2	TRBJ2-5	TGTGCCAGCAGTGAATGGCAAGAGACCCAGTACTTC	CASSEWQETQYF
NA	NA	TRBV20-1	TRBJ1-5	TGCAGTGCTAGATACCCGGGGGCTGGCAATCAGCCCCAGCATTTT	CSARYPGAGNQPQHF
NA	TRBD1	TRBV24-1	TRBJ2-6	TGTGCCACCAGTGACCCCGGGACAGGGACTGCTGGGGCCAACGTCCTGACTTTC	CATSDPGTGTAGANVLTF
many	NA	TRBV5-1	TRBJ2-4	TGCGCCAGCAGCTTGGGGACAGAAAACATTCAGTACTTC	CASSLGTENIQYF
many	NA	TRBV7-8	TRBJ2-1	TGTGCCAGCAGCATATCCGGGACTTACAATGAGCAGTTCTTC	CASSISGTYNEQFF
NA	TRBD1	TRBV19	TRBJ2-6	TGTGCCAGTAGCTGGGACAGTGTTTCTGGGGCCAACGTCCTGACTTTC	CASSWDSVSGANVLTF
few	NA	TRBV20-1	TRBJ2-1	TGCAGTGCTTGGACTGCCCAGACCTCCTACAATGAGCAGTTCTTC	CSAWTAQTSYNEQFF
many	TRBD1	TRBV6-2/TRBV6-3	TRBJ2-1	TGTGCCAGCATTCGACAGGGGGCTTTTACTAGCGGCTACAATGAGCAGTTCTTC	CASIRQGAFTSGYNEQFF
once	NA	TRBV6-9	TRBJ2-7	TGTGCCAGCAGTTTGACAGCTAACTCCTACGAGCAGTACTTC	CASSLTANSYEQYF
NA	NA	TRBV20-1	TRBJ2-7	TGCAGTGCTAGCTCTCCAGTTGCCTACGAGCAGTACTTC	CSASSPVAYEQYF
many	TRBD1	TRBV28	TRBJ1-4	TGTGCCAGCAGCCCCGGGACAGGGGCAACTAATGAAAAACTGTTTTTT	CASSPGTGATNEKLFF
many	TRBD2	TRBV28	TRBJ2-3	TGTGCCAGCACACCTAGCGGGGAGACAGATACGCAGTATTTT	CASTPSGETDTQYF
NA	TRBD2	TRBV6-9	TRBJ2-5	TGTGCCAGCAGTTACGATTTAGCGGGAGGAGAGACCCAGTACTTC	CASSYDLAGGETQYF
many	TRBD1	TRBV2	TRBJ2-7	TGTGCCAGCATTAGAACGGGACAGGGTTCCTACGAGCAGTACTTC	CASIRTGQGSYEQYF
many	NA	TRBV28	TRBJ2-5	TGTGCCAGCAGCCGTCTGGGCAGGGGATTACAAGAGACCCAGTACTTC	CASSRLGRGLQETQYF
many	NA	TRBV27	TRBJ2-1	TGTGCCAGCAGCTCCTGGGAGAGCTCCTACAATGAGCAGTTCTTC	CASSSWESSYNEQFF
many	NA	TRBV6-1	TRBJ2-7	TGTGCCAGCAGCTCCGCACCGGGATACGAGCAGTACTTC	CASSSAPGYEQYF
few	NA	TRBV19	TRBJ1-5	TGTGCCAGCTCTATCTGGGATCCCAATCAGCCCCAGCATTTT	CASSIWDPNQPQHF
NA	TRBD2	TRBV29-1	TRBJ2-7	TGCAGCGGCATTACTTCTAGCGGGATCTCCTACGAGCAGTACTTC	CSGITSSGISYEQYF
few	TRBD1	TRBV27	TRBJ1-1	TGTGCCAGCAGTTTACTCCCCGGACAGGGGAACACTGAAGCTTTCTTT	CASSLLPGQGNTEAFF
few	NA	TRBV2	TRBJ2-2	TGTGCCAGGGGCGGAACTATGAACACCGGGGAGCTGTTTTTT	CARGGTMNTGELFF
NA	NA	TRBV20-1	TRBJ1-2	TGCAGTGTTAAGCCCCAGAACTATGGCTACACCTTC	CSVKPQNYGYTF
many	NA	TRBV11-2	TRBJ2-1	TGTGCCAGCAGCTTAAGCACCCCGGCAGGGTACGTCTCCAATGAGCAGTTCTTC	CASSLSTPAGYVSNEQFF
few	NA	TRBV7-9	TRBJ2-2	TGTGCCAGCACCCATAGCGAATCGAACACCGGGGAGCTGTTTTTT	CASTHSESNTGELFF